Sequencing of this T cell receptor (beta chain) was carried out in a study of blood T cell repertoires in COVID-19. Across the study: The study drew acute and convalescent COVID-19 samples from the United States, Italy and Spain. From T cells, B-cell-depleted T cells, or PBMCs came the material, which was cDNA or gDNA.

Source study methods: Amplified reference gene primers provided the basis for estimating nucleated cell counts. Generated by immunoSEQ multiplex PCR, the TCRdb table keeps only in-frame clones and is missing some. That table furnishes V, J and clone size, whereas the DNA furnished D and trimming. The sample has roughly 17,000 clones; 86% are singletons. This TCR was recovered from a human donor with active COVID-19. The donor label of this sample is uncertain. What was sequenced was peripheral blood.

The CDR3 loop reads CASSLEGGTGASTQYF. The CDR3 nucleotides are TGTGCCAGCAGCTTAGAAGGGGGGACAGGGGCCTCCACGCAGTACTTC. The chain joins TRBV11-1 to TRBJ2-7, with 10 positions matching TRBD1. The ends lost 1 base at V and 9 bases at J; junction bases unmatched: 12. Germline CDR1 reads SGHAT; CDR2 reads FQDESV (reference sequence). The CDR3 extends over 16 amino acids.